At least ten counts were recorded for the clone carrying this TCR beta chain. TCR beta CDR3 regions were amplified from RNA transcripts. The HTBI primer set drove a first-round RT-PCR of the TCR CDR3. TCRdb reprocessed the multiplex PCR reads with MiXCR, giving one entry per CDR3 protein. The data hold 600,000 or so distinct CDR3 sequences, with about 15% observed a single time. This specimen belongs to a study of T cells in Graves' hyperthyroidism and ophthalmopathy. V gave up 0 bases and J gave up 2 bases, with 11 bases separating them. The CDR3 consists of 14 residues. Per germline, CDR1 DFQATT and CDR2 SNEGSKA (reference sequence).

Specimen: blood. The receptor comes from a woman between 45 and 65 years old with Graves' ophthalmopathy. The chain employs TRBV20-1 and TRBJ2-7, with D perhaps TRBD2 (5 bases). This CDR3 is CSARDSDQPYEQYF. CDR3 nucleotides: TGCAGTGCTAGAGATAGCGACCAGCCCTACGAGCAGTACTTC.